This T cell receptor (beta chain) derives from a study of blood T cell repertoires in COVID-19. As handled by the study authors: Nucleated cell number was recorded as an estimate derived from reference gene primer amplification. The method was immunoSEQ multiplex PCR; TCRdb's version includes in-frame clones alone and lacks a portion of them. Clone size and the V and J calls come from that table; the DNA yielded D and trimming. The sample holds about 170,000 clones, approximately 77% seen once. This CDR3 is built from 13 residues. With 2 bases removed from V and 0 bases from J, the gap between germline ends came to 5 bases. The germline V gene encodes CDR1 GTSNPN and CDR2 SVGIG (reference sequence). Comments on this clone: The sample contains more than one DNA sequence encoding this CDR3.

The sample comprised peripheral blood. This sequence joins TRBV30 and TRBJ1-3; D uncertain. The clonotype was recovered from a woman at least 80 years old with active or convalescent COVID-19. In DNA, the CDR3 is TGTGCCTGGAGTCGTTCCTCTGGAAACACCATATATTTT. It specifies CAWSRSSGNTIYF. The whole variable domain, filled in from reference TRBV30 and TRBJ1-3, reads SQTIHQWPATLVQPVGSPLSLECTVEGTSNPNLYWYRQAAGRGLQLLFYSVGIGQISSEVPQNLSASRPQDRQFILSSKKLLLSDSGFYLCAWSRSSGNTIYFGEGSWLTVV.